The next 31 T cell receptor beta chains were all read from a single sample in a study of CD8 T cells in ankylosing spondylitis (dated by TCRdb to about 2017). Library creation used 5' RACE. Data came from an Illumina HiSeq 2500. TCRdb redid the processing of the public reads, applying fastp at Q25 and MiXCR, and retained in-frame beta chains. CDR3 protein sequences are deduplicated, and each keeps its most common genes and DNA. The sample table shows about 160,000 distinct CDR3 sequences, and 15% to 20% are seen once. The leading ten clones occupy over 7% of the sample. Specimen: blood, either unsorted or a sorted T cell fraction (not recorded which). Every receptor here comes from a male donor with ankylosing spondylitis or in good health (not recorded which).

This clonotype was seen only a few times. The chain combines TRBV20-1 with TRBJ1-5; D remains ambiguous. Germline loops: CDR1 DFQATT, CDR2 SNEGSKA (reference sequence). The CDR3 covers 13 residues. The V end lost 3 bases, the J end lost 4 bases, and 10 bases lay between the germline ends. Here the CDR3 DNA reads TGCAGTGCTAGGGGCGGGCGGAATCAGCCCCAGCATTTT. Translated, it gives CSARGGRNQPQHF.

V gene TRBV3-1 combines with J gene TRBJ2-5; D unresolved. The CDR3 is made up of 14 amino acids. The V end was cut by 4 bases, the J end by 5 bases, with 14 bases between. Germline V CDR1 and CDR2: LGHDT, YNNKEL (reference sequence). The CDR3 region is CASSLLAIKETQYF. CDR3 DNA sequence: TGTGCCAGCAGCCTACTTGCAATCAAGGAGACCCAGTACTTC.

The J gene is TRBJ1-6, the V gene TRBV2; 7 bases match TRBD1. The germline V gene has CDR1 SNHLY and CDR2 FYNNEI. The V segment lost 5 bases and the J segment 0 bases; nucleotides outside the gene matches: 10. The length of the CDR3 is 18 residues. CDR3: CASSQTGTSSSYNSPLHF. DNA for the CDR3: TGTGCCAGCAGTCAGACAGGGACGTCGAGCTCCTATAATTCACCCCTCCACTTT.

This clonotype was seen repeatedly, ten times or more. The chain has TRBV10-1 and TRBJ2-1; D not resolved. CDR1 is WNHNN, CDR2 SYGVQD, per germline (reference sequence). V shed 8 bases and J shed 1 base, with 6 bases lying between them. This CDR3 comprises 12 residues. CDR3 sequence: CASGLSYNEQFF. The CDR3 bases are TGCGCCAGCGGCCTATCCTACAATGAGCAGTTCTTC.

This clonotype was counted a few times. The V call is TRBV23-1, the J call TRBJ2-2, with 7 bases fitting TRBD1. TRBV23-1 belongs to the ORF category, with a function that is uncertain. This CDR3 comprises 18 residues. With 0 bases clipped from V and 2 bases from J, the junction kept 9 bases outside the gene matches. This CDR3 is CASSQSRGQDSNTGELFF. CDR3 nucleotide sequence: TGCGCCAGCAGTCAATCGCGAGGACAGGATAGTAACACCGGGGAGCTGTTTTTT.

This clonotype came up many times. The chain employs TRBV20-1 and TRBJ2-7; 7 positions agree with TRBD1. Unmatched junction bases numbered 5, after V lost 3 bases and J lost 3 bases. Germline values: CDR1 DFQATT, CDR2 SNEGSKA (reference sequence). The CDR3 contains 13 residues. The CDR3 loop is CSARTGTDYEQYF. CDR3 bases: TGCAGTGCTAGGACCGGGACAGACTACGAGCAGTACTTC.

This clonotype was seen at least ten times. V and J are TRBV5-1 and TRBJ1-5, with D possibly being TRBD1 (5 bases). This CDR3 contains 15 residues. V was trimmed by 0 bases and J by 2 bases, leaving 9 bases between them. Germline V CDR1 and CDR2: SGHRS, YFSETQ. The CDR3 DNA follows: TGCGCCAGCAGCTTGGACTCGGGGGGCAATCAGCCCCAGCATTTT. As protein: CASSLDSGGNQPQHF. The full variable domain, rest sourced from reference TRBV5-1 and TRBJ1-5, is KAGVTQTPRYLIKTRGQQVTLSCSPISGHRSVSWYQQTPGQGLQFLFEYFSETQRNKGNFPGRFSGRQFSNSRSEMNVSTLELGDSALYLCASSLDSGGNQPQHFGDGTRLSIL.

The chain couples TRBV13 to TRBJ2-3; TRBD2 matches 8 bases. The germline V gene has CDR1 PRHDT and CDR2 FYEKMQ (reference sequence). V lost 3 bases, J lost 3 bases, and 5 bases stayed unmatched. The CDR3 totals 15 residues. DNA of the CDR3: TGTGCCAGCAGCTTGGGGACTAGTTATACAGATACGCAGTATTTT. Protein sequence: CASSLGTSYTDTQYF.

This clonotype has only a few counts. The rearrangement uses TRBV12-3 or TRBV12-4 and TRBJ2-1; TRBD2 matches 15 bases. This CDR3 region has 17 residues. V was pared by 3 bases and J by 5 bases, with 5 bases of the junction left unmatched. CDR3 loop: CASSFGTSGRQDNEQFF. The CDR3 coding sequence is TGTGCCAGCAGTTTTGGGACTAGCGGGAGGCAGGACAATGAGCAGTTCTTC.

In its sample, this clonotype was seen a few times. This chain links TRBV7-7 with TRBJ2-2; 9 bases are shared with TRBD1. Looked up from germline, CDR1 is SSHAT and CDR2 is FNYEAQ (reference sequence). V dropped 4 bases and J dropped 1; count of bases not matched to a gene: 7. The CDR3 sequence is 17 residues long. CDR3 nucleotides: TGTGCCAGCAGCTCCTCCGGGACAGGGATGAACACCGGGGAGCTGTTTTTT. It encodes CASSSSGTGMNTGELFF.

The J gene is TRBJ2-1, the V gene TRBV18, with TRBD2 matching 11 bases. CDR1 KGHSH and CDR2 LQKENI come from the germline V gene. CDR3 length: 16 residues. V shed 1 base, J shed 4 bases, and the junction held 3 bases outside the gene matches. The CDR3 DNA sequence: TGTGCCAGCTCACCACTAGCGGGAGGGGTTTACAATGAGCAGTTCTTC. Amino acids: CASSPLAGGVYNEQFF.

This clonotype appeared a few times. The CDR3 protein is CAWSVGPIGQPQHF. Written as DNA, the CDR3 is TGTGCCTGGAGTGTAGGACCCATAGGCCAGCCCCAGCATTTT. V usage is TRBV30 and J usage is TRBJ1-5; D not resolved. The V end lost 0 bases, the J end lost 7 bases, and 13 bases lay between the germline ends. CDR1 and CDR2 (germline): GTSNPN, SVGIG (reference sequence). The CDR3 runs to 14 residues.

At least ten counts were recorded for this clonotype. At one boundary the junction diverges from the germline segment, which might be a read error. CDR3 nucleotides: TGTGCCAGCAGCCAAGCCAAAAACACTCAGTACTTC. This encodes CASSQAKNTQYF. The chain links TRBV4-2 to TRBJ2-4; D not certain. The CDR3 contains 12 residues. CDR1 and CDR2 (germline): LGHNA, YNFKEQ.

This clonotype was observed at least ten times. CDR3 in amino acids: CASRSRKTSSYEQYF. CDR3 sequence (DNA): TGTGCCAGCCGATCTAGGAAAACTAGCTCCTACGAGCAGTACTTC. The rearrangement joins TRBV28 to TRBJ2-7; possibly TRBD2 for D (5 bases). This CDR3 is built from 15 residues. Trimming removed 8 bases at V and 0 bases at J, with 17 bases between. Germline V gene lookup returns CDR1 MDHEN and CDR2 SYDVKM.

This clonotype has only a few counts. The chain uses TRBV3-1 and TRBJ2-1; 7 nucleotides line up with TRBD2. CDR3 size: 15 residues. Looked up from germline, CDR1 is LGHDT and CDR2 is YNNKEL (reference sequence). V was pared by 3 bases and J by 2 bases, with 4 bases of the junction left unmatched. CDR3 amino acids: CASSHSSGTYNEQFF. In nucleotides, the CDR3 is TGTGCCAGCAGCCACTCTAGCGGAACCTACAATGAGCAGTTCTTC.

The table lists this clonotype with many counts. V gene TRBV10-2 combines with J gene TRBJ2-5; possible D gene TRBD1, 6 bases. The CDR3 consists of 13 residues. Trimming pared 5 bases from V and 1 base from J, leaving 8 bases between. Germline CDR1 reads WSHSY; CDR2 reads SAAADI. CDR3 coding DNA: TGCGCCAGCAGTAGACAGGTCCAAGAGACCCAGTACTTC. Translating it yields CASSRQVQETQYF.

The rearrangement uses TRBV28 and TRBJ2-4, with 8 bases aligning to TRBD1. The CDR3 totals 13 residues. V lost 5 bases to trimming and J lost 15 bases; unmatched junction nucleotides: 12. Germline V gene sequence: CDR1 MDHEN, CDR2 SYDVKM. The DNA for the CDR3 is TGTGCCAGCAGTAGTTCGCGACAGGGGATAGGGTACTTC. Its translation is CASSSSRQGIGYF. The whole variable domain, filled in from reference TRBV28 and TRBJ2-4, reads DVKVTQSSRYLVKRTGEKVFLECVQDMDHENMFWYRQDPGLGLRLIYFSYDVKMKEKGDIPEGYSVSREKKERFSLILESASTNQTSMYLCASSSSRQGIGYFGAGTRLSVL.

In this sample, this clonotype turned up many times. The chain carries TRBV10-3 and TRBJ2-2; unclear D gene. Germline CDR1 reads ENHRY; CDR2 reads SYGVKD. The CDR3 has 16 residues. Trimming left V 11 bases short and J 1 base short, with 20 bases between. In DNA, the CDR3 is TGTGCCTCGCATGGCGACATTCGTTTGAACACCGGGGAGCTGTTTTTT. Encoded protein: CASHGDIRLNTGELFF.

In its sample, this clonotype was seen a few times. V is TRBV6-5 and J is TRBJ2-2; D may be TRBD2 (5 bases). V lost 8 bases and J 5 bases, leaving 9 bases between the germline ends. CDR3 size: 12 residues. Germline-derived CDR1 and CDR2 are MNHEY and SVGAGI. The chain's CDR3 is CASGRETGELFF. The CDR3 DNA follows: TGTGCCAGCGGTAGGGAGACCGGGGAGCTGTTTTTT.

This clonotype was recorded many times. The CDR3 DNA reads TGCGCCAGCAGCGCCCGACAGGGCCTCTACAATGAGCAGTTCTTC. Translated: CASSARQGLYNEQFF. The chain recombines TRBV5-1 with TRBJ2-1, with 7 bases matching TRBD1. CDR1 and CDR2 (germline): SGHRS, YFSETQ. J lost 3 bases, V lost 4 bases, and 7 bases had no gene match. This CDR3 is built from 15 residues.

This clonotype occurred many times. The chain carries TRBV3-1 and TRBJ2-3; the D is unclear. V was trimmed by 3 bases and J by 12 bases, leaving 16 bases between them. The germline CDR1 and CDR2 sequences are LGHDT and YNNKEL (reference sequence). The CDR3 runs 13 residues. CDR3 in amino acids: CASSHFLDYAQYF. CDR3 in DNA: TGTGCCAGCAGCCATTTCCTAGATTACGCACAGTATTTT.

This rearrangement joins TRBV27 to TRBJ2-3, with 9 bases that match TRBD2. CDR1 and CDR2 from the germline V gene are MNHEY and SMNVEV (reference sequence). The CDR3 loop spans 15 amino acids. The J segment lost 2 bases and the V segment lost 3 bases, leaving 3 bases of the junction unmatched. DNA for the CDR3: TGTGCCAGCAGTTTCCTAGCGGGAAACACAGATACGCAGTATTTT. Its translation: CASSFLAGNTDTQYF.

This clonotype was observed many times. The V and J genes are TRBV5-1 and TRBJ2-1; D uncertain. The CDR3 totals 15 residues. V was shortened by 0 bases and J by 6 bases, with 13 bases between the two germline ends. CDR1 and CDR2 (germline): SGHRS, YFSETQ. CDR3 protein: CASSLDVSPANEQFF. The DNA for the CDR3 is TGCGCCAGCAGCTTGGATGTTAGCCCGGCCAATGAGCAGTTCTTC.

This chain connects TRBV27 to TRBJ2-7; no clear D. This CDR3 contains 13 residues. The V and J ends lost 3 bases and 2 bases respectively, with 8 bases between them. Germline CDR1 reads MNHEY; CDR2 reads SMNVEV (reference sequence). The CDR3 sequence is CASSLAAPYEQYF. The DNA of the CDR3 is TGTGCCAGCAGTTTGGCGGCCCCCTACGAGCAGTACTTC.

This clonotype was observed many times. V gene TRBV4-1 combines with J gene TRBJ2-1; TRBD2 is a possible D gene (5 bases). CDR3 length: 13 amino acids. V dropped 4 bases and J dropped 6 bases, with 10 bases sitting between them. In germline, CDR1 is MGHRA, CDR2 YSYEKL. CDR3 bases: TGCGCCAGCAGCCCACCGGCGGGCAATGAGCAGTTCTTC. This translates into CASSPPAGNEQFF.

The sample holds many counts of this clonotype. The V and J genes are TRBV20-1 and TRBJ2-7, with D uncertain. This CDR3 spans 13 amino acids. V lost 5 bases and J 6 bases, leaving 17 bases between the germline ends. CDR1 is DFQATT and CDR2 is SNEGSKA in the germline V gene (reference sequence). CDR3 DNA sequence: TGCAGTGCTGGGCAGCCAACTTACATCGAGCAGTACTTC. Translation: CSAGQPTYIEQYF.

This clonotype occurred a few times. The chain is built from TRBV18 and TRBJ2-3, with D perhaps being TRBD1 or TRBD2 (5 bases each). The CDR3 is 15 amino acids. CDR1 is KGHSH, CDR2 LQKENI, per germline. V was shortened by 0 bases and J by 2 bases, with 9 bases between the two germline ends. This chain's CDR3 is CASSPPRDLTDTQYF. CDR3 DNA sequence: TGTGCCAGCTCACCACCGAGGGACCTCACAGATACGCAGTATTTT.

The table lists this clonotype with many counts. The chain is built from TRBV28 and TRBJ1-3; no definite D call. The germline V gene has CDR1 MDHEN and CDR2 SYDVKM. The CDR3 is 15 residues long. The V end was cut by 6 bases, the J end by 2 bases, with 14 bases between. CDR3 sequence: CASSLPPRTGNTIYF. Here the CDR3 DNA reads TGTGCCAGCAGCTTACCCCCCAGGACTGGAAACACCATATATTTT.

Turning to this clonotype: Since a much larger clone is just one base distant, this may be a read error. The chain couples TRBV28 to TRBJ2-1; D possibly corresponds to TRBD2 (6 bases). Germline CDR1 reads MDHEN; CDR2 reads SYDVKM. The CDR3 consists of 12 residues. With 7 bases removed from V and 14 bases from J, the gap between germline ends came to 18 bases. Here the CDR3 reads CASIFNGGSEFF. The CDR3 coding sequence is TGTGCCAGCATCTTTAACGGGGGTAGTGAGTTCTTC.

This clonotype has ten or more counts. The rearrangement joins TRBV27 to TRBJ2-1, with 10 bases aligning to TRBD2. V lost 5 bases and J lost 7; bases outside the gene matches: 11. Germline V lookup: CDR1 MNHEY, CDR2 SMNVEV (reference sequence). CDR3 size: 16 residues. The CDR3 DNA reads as TGTGCCAGCAGTAACCGGGGACTAGCGAGGGGAAATGAGCAGTTCTTC. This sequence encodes CASSNRGLARGNEQFF.

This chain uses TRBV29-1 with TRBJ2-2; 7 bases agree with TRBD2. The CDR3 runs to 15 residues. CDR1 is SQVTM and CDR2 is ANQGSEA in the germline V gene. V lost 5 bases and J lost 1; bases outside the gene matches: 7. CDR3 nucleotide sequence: TGCAGCGTTTTCCTAGCTAGCGGGAACACCGGGGAGCTGTTTTTT. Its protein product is CSVFLASGNTGELFF.